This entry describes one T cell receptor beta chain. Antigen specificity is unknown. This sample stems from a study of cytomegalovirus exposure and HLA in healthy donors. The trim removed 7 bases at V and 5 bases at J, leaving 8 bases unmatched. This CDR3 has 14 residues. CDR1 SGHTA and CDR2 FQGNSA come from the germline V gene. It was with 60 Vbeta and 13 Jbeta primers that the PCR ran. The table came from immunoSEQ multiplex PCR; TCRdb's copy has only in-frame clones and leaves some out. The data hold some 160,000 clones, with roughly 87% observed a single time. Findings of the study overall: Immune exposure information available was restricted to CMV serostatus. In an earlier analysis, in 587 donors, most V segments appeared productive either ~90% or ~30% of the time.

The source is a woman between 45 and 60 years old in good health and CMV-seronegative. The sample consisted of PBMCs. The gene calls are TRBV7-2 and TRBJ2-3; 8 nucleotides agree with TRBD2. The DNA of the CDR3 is TGTGCCAGCATCCTCGGGGGGGCAGTAGATACGCAGTATTTT. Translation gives CASILGGAVDTQYF.